Presented here are 10 T cell receptor beta chains from one specimen sequenced in a study of PD-L1 blockade in urothelial cancer. The time point was: pretreatment peripheral blood. Assay: immunoSEQ multiplex PCR; the TCRdb copy retains only in-frame clones and omits some. The sample records 45,000 to 55,000 clones, roughly 78% being singletons. The input for sequencing was PBMCs, taken around atezolizumab (anti-PD-L1) treatment. The origin of the receptors is a man between 65 and 80 years old with urothelial cancer.

J is TRBJ1-5 and V is TRBV2, with D perhaps matching TRBD1 (5 bases). V lost 3 bases, J lost 8 bases, and 8 bases lay in between. This CDR3 is built from 12 residues. Per germline, CDR1 SNHLY and CDR2 FYNNEI. The CDR3 nucleotides are TGTGCCAGCAGTGATCCGGGGGAGCCCCAGCATTTT. Translating gives CASSDPGEPQHF.

This chain connects TRBV9 to TRBJ2-7; 7 bases fit TRBD1. Trimming cost V 4 bases and J 2 bases; bases outside gene matches: 6. The CDR3 runs 14 residues. The germline V gene has CDR1 SGDLS and CDR2 YYNGEE. The CDR3, as DNA: TGTGCCAGCAGCTCTAGGACAGGAGCCTACGAGCAGTACTTC. Its protein product is CASSSRTGAYEQYF. Supplemented by reference TRBV9 and TRBJ2-7, the full variable domain reads DSGVTQTPKHLITATGQRVTLRCSPRSGDLSVYWYQQSLDQGLQFLIQYYNGEERAKGNILERFSAQQFPDLHSELNLSSLELGDSALYFCASSSRTGAYEQYFGPGTRLTVT.

The CDR3 nucleotides read TGTGCCAGCAGCGTAGGGACAGGAGAAGCCACCGGGGAGCTGTTTTTT. It codes for CASSVGTGEATGELFF. This rearrangement joins TRBV9 to TRBJ2-2, with 7 nucleotides matching TRBD1. Germline CDR1 SGDLS, CDR2 YYNGEE. The ends lost 0 bases at V and 4 bases at J; junction bases unmatched: 6. This CDR3 contains 16 residues. Using reference TRBV9 and TRBJ2-2 for the parts outside the CDR3, the full variable domain is DSGVTQTPKHLITATGQRVTLRCSPRSGDLSVYWYQQSLDQGLQFLIQYYNGEERAKGNILERFSAQQFPDLHSELNLSSLELGDSALYFCASSVGTGEATGELFFGEGSRLTVL.

This clone has more than one count but fewer than ten. V is TRBV30 and J is TRBJ1-1; 8 bases map to TRBD1. V gave up 3 bases and J gave up 1 base; unmatched junction bases: 7. Germline-derived CDR1 and CDR2 are GTSNPN and SVGIG (reference sequence). This CDR3 contains 15 residues. CDR3 sequence reads: CAWSPQGAPNTEAFF. The CDR3 bases are TGTGCCTGGAGCCCCCAGGGGGCCCCGAACACTGAAGCTTTCTTT.

Remarks on this clone: Mismatch with germline at one junction end may stem from a read error. The chain joins TRBV5-4 to TRBJ2-5; 9 positions match TRBD2. This CDR3 is 14 amino acids long. Germline CDR1 and CDR2: SGHNT and YYREEE (reference sequence). CDR3 coding DNA: TGTGCCAGCAGCTCCGCCGGGGGGCTAGCGGGATGGGACTTC. Its translation: CASSSAGGLAGWDF.

The chain uses TRBV5-1 and TRBJ2-7; no reliable D call. Looked up from germline, CDR1 is SGHRS and CDR2 is YFSETQ. The CDR3 consists of 14 residues. The ends were cut back, 6 bases at V and 2 bases at J, with 15 bases in the middle. The CDR3 DNA reads TGCGCCAGCACTTGGTTAAGCGCGGCCTACGAGCAGTACTTC. Its protein is CASTWLSAAYEQYF.

This chain joins TRBV27 and TRBJ2-7; tentatively, D is TRBD1 (5 bases). CDR3 length: 13 residues. Germline V CDR1 and CDR2: MNHEY, SMNVEV (reference sequence). V dropped 3 bases and J dropped 6 bases, with 12 bases sitting between them. CDR3: CASSFTVGVEQYF. In nucleotides, the CDR3 is TGTGCCAGCAGTTTTACAGTAGGGGTCGAGCAGTACTTC.

V usage is TRBV7-9 and J usage is TRBJ1-4; 7 bases are shared with TRBD1. Per the germline V gene, CDR1 is SEHNR and CDR2 is FQNEAQ (reference sequence). The CDR3 loop spans 13 amino acids. V was pared by 7 bases and J by 7 bases, with 6 bases of the junction left unmatched. In nucleotides, the CDR3 is TGTGCCAGCACCCTACGACAGGGTGAAAAACTGTTTTTT. It is translated as CASTLRQGEKLFF.

The gene calls are TRBV11-1 and TRBJ1-1; no firm D call. The CDR3 has 14 residues. Trimming removed 0 bases from V and 1 base from J, with 6 bases in between. Germline V gene lookup returns CDR1 SGHAT and CDR2 FQDESV (reference sequence). CDR3 sequence reads: CASSLAYRNTEAFF. CDR3 DNA sequence: TGTGCCAGCAGCTTAGCATACAGGAACACTGAAGCTTTCTTT.

This sequence joins TRBV10-3 and TRBJ2-3; 11 bases are a match to TRBD2. The CDR3 totals 13 residues. Trimming took 10 bases from V and 7 from J; bases not matched to a gene: 7. The germline V gene has CDR1 ENHRY and CDR2 SYGVKD. The CDR3 DNA reads TGTGCCACCTGGACTAGCGGGTCTCATACGCAGTATTTT. Protein product: CATWTSGSHTQYF.